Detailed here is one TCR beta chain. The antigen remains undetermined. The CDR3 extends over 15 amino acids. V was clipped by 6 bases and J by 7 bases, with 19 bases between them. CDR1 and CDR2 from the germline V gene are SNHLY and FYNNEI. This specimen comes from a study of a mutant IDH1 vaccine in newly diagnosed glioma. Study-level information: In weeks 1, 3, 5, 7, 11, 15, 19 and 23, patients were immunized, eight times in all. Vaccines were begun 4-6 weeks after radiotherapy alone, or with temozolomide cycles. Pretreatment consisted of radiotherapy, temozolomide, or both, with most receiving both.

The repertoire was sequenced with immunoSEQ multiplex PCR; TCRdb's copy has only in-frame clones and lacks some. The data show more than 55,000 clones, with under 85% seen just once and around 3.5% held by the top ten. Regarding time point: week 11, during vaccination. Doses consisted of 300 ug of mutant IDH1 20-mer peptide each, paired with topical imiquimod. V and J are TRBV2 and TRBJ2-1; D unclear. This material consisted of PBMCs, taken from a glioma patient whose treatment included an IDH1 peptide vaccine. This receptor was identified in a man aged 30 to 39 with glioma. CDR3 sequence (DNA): TGTGCCAGCAGGAAATCTGATAGGGAAGTGAATGAGCAGTTCTTC. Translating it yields CASRKSDREVNEQFF.